This TCR beta chain derives from a study of monozygotic twins with inflammatory bowel disease. Study-wide results and caveats: A single strong clonotype or signal linked to IBD was not supported.

A note on this clonotype: Its antigen remains unknown.

Every single donor had a roughly 2.7 ml blood sample drawn. TCRdb reanalyzed the 5' RACE reads, giving one entry per CDR3 protein sequence and no DNA. This sample contains approximately 400,000 distinct CDR3 sequences. The TCR sequence derives from a human donor with ulcerative colitis or Crohn's disease, or a healthy co-twin of an affected twin (not recorded which). Sequencing used blood.

CDR3: CASNPGQGNIQYF. The V and J genes are TRBV6-6 and TRBJ2-4; there is no DNA to check the TCRdb D call of TRBD1. This CDR3 region has 13 residues. Germline V gene sequence: CDR1 MNHNY, CDR2 SVGAGI (reference sequence).